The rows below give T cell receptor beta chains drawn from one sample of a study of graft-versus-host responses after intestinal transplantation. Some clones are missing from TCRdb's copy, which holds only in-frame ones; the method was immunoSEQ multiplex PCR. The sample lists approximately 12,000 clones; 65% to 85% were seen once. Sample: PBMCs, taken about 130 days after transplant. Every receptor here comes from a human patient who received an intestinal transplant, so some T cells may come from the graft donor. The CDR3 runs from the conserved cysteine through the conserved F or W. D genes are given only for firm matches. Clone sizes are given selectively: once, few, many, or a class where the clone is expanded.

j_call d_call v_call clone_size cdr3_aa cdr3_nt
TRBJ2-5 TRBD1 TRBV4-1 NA CASSQSGQGTETQYF TGCGCCAGCAGCCAGTCGGGACAGGGCACGGAGACCCAGTACTTC
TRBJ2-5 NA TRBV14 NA CASSQDQVQETQYF TGTGCCAGCAGCCAAGATCAGGTCCAAGAGACCCAGTACTTC
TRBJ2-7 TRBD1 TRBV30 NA CAWKFRGLGEQYF TGTGCCTGGAAGTTCAGGGGGTTGGGCGAGCAGTACTTC
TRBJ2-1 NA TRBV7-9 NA CASSSEGEGDNEQFF TGTGCCAGCAGCTCAGAGGGGGAGGGCGACAATGAGCAGTTCTTC
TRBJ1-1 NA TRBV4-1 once CASSPLPGSMNTEAFF TGCGCCAGCAGCCCTTTGCCAGGGTCAATGAACACTGAAGCTTTCTTT
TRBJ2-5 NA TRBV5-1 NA CASSGQGTQETQYF TGCGCCAGCAGCGGCCAGGGGACCCAAGAGACCCAGTACTTC
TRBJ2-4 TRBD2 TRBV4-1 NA CASSQSGRELAKNIQYF TGCGCCAGCAGCCAATCTGGGCGGGAGTTAGCCAAAAACATTCAGTACTTC
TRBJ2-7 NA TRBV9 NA CASSSEGTEQYF TGTGCCAGCAGCTCGGAGGGTACCGAGCAGTACTTC
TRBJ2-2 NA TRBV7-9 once CASSLGPPNTGELFF TGTGCCAGCAGCTTGGGACCTCCGAACACCGGGGAGCTGTTTTTT
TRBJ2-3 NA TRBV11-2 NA CASSLVPDAGTQYF TGTGCCAGCAGCTTAGTCCCTGACGCGGGTACGCAGTATTTT
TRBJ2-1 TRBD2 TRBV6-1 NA CASSEGTRQFF TGTGCCAGCAGTGAAGGGACTAGGCAGTTCTTC
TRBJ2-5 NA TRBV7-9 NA CASSFSETQYF TGTGCCAGCAGCTTTTCAGAGACCCAGTACTTC
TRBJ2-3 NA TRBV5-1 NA CASSVYTSDTQYF TGCGCCAGCAGCGTTTACACCTCAGATACGCAGTATTTT
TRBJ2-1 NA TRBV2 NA CAPLGPTIDEQFF TGTGCCCCCCTCGGACCGACAATTGATGAGCAGTTCTTC
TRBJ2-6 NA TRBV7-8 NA CASSVSGYPQSRANVLTF TGTGCCAGCAGCGTGTCCGGTTACCCACAAAGTCGGGCCAACGTCCTGACTTTC
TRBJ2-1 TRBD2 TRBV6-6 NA CASGPSGSSYNEQFF TGTGCCAGCGGGCCTAGCGGGAGTTCCTACAATGAGCAGTTCTTC
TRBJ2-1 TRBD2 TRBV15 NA CATSGGTSLVPNEQFF TGTGCCACCAGCGGTGGGACTAGCTTAGTACCTAATGAGCAGTTCTTC
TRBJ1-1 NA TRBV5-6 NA CASSFEQGNTEAFF TGTGCCAGCAGCTTCGAACAGGGGAACACTGAAGCTTTCTTT
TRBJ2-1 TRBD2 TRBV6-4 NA CASSEGGRPYNEQFF TGTGCCAGCAGTGAGGGCGGGAGGCCCTACAATGAGCAGTTCTTC
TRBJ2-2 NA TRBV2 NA CASSLTAGELFF TGTGCCAGCAGTTTAACCGCCGGGGAGCTGTTTTTT
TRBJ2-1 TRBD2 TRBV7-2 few CASSITSGRADEQFF TGTGCCAGCAGCATCACTAGCGGGAGGGCCGATGAGCAGTTCTTC
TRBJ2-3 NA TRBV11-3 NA CASSARQGAQYF TGTGCCAGCAGCGCCAGGCAGGGAGCGCAGTATTTT
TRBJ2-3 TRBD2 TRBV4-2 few CASSASGGDTDTQYF TGTGCCAGCAGCGCGAGTGGGGGGGACACAGATACGCAGTATTTT
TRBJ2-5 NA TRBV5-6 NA CASSIQETQYF TGTGCCAGCAGCATTCAAGAGACCCAGTACTTC
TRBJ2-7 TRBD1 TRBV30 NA CAWTPVQGKYEQYF TGTGCCTGGACCCCGGTACAGGGGAAATACGAGCAGTACTTC
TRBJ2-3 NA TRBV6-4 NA CASASGSTDTQYF TGTGCCAGCGCTTCAGGGAGCACAGATACGCAGTATTTT
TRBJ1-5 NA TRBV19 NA CASSMAGYPNQPQHF TGTGCCAGTAGTATGGCGGGGTACCCCAATCAGCCCCAGCATTTT
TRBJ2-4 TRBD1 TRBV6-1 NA CASSERDRDIQYF TGTGCCAGCAGTGAACGGGACAGAGACATTCAGTACTTC
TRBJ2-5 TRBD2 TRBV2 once CASILLRRLAGGQAQYF TGTGCCAGCATTCTCTTACGTCGGCTAGCGGGAGGGCAGGCCCAGTACTTC
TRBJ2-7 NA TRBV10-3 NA CAISGGAGIGEQYF TGTGCCATCAGTGGAGGGGCAGGGATAGGCGAGCAGTACTTC
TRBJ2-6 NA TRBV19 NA CASSTDHSGANVLTF TGTGCCAGTAGTACCGACCACTCTGGGGCCAACGTCCTGACTTTC
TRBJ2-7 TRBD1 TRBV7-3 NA CASSVMTGESYEQYF TGTGCCAGCAGCGTAATGACAGGGGAAAGCTACGAGCAGTACTTC
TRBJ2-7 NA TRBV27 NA CASSYGAYAAGGGEQYF TGTGCCAGCAGCTACGGCGCTTATGCGGCAGGGGGGGGCGAGCAGTACTTC
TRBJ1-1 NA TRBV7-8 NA CASSFRPTNGGTKAFF TGTGCCAGCAGCTTCAGGCCCACGAATGGGGGAACTAAAGCTTTCTTT
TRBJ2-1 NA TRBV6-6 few CASTLGGKQFF TGTGCCAGCACCCTCGGGGGCAAGCAGTTCTTC
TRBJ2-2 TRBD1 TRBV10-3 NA CAISFDRGRTGELFF TGTGCCATCAGTTTCGACAGGGGGCGCACCGGGGAGCTGTTTTTT
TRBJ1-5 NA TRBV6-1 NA CASSGPGDLYQPQHF TGTGCCAGCAGTGGCCCCGGGGACTTGTACCAGCCCCAGCATTTT
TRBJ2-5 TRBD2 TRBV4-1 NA CASSQDRLAGEQYF TGCGCCAGCAGCCAGGATAGACTAGCGGGGGAGCAGTACTTC
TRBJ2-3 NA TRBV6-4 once CASSAQGSTDTQYF TGTGCCAGCAGTGCCCAGGGCTCCACAGATACGCAGTATTTT
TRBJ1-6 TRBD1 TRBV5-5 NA CASSSPQGAGNSPLHF TGTGCCAGCAGCTCCCCCCAGGGGGCTGGAAATTCACCCCTCCACTTT
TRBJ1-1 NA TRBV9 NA CASTLIGEAEAFF TGTGCCAGCACCCTGATAGGAGAAGCTGAAGCTTTCTTT
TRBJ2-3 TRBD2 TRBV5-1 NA CASSLLAGGSTDTQYF TGCGCCAGCAGCTTACTAGCGGGAGGGAGCACAGATACGCAGTATTTT
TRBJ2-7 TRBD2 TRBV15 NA CATSRDYPAGDYRYEQYF TGTGCCACCAGCAGAGATTACCCAGCGGGAGACTACCGCTACGAGCAGTACTTC
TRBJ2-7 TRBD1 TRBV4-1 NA CASSQLDRGDHEQYF TGCGCCAGCAGCCAACTAGACAGGGGCGACCACGAGCAGTACTTC
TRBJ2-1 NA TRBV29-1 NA CSVELGASGRKEQFF TGCAGCGTCGAACTGGGGGCTAGCGGACGCAAAGAGCAGTTCTTC